This TCR beta chain appears in the sequencing data of a study of cytomegalovirus exposure and HLA in healthy donors. Whole-study findings and limits: Prediction of most subjects' HLA-A and HLA-B alleles by TCR beta sequences was reportedly accurate.

The PCR had 60 Vbeta and 13 Jbeta primers. The assay was immunoSEQ multiplex PCR, and TCRdb's table has in-frame clones only and misses some. The sample consists of around 130,000 clones, over 8.5% of them appearing once. The V and J ends lost 10 bases and 2 bases respectively, with 11 bases between them. Germline CDR1 is MDHEN and CDR2 is SYDVKM. The CDR3 covers 12 residues. This clone has more than one count but fewer than ten. The antigen remains undetermined. This sequence was found in a woman aged 35 to 49 in good health and CMV-seropositive. The chain is built from TRBV28 and TRBJ1-1; the D gene is possibly TRBD1 (5 bases). The specimen was PBMCs. CDR3 amino acids: CAILTDNTEAFF. Here the CDR3 DNA reads TGTGCCATCTTGACAGACAACACTGAAGCTTTCTTT.